One T cell receptor beta chain is described in this entry. Profiled with immunoSEQ multiplex PCR; TCRdb holds only in-frame clones, not every one. The data hold 21,000 or so clones, with 83% observed a single time. This CDR3 comprises 11 residues. Trimming pared 6 bases from V and 4 bases from J, leaving 9 bases between. Germline assignment: CDR1 DFQATT and CDR2 SNEGSKA (reference sequence). The data originate from a study of blood T cell repertoires in COVID-19. The overall study: Whether acute or convalescent, the COVID-19 samples came from the United States, Italy and Spain.

The rearrangement uses TRBV20-1 and TRBJ1-2; D is possibly TRBD1 (6 bases). Sequences were obtained from peripheral blood. This receptor was taken from a human donor in a cohort sampled during active COVID-19. CDR3 DNA: TGCAGTGCCACAGGGAGCTATGGCTACACCTTC. As protein: CSATGSYGYTF.